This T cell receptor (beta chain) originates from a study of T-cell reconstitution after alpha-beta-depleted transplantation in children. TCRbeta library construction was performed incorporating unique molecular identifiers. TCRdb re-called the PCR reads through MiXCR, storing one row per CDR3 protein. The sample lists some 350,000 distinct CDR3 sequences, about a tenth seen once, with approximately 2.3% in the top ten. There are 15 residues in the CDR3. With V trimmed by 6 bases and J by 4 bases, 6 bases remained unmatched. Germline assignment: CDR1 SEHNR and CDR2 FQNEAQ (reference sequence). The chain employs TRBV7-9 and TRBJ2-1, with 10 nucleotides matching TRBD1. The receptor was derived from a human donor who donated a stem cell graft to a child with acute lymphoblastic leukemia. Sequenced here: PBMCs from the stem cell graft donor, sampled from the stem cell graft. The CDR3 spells CASSPGTGDYNEQFF. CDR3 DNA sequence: TGTGCCAGCAGTCCCGGGACAGGGGATTACAATGAGCAGTTCTTC.